The 22 T cell receptor beta chains below all came from one sample that was sequenced in a study of tumor-infiltrating lymphocytes in primary liver carcinoma. TCR beta cDNA was made from 400 to 500 ng total RNA with a constant-region primer. The TCR beta library was amplified through three nested multiplex PCR rounds in a modified ARM-PCR procedure. Each of the first two PCR rounds ran approximately 9 cycles with TRBV1-TRBV30 forward and C-beta reverse primers. TCRdb ran MiXCR on the multiplex PCR reads and lists one entry per CDR3 protein. The sample contains approximately 210,000 distinct CDR3 sequences, around 60% of which appear only once. The authors took blood RNA from unsorted whole blood and also extracted germline DNA. Material: peripheral blood. These TCRs come from a woman in her fifties or sixties with primary liver carcinoma and hepatitis B virus infection.

This clonotype was seen a few times. V is TRBV12-3 or TRBV12-4 and J is TRBJ1-2; weak D call: TRBD1 (5 bases). Trimming pared 2 bases from V and 0 bases from J, leaving 13 bases between. The CDR3 sequence is 16 residues long. In DNA form, the CDR3 reads TGTGCCAGCAGTTTAACTACAGGAGCCGCTAACTATGGCTACACCTTC. Translating it yields CASSLTTGAANYGYTF.

The V gene is TRBV7-9, the J gene TRBJ2-1; 8 nucleotides line up with TRBD2. The V gene's germline CDR1 is SEHNR and CDR2 FQNEAQ (reference sequence). The CDR3 spans 14 residues. The V and J ends lost 7 bases and 6 bases, in that order; junction bases with no gene match: 8. DNA of the CDR3: TGTGCCAGCACGATTAGCGGGAATCCCAATGAGCAGTTCTTC. Protein sequence: CASTISGNPNEQFF.

A word on this clonotype: A read error may explain this, as a much larger clone is one base away. The chain links TRBV6-1 to TRBJ2-1, with TRBD1 matching over 8 bases. The J segment lost 4 bases and the V segment lost 6 bases, leaving 11 bases of the junction unmatched. Germline lookup yields CDR1 MNHNS and CDR2 SASEGT. The CDR3 spans 16 residues. The CDR3 bases are TGTGCCAGCAGAACGGCGCTCGGGACAGGATACAATGAGCAGTTCTTC. Amino acids: CASRTALGTGYNEQFF.

This clonotype has a count of ten or more. The chain links TRBV29-1 to TRBJ1-1; D is unresolved. Germline CDR1 is SQVTM and CDR2 is ANQGSEA. The CDR3 loop spans 13 amino acids. V lost 6 bases and J lost 1, with 12 bases in between. The CDR3, as DNA: TGCAGCGTGGGCTTGGTAGCGAACACTGAAGCTTTCTTT. This gives the protein CSVGLVANTEAFF. Full variable domain (outside the CDR3, taken from reference TRBV29-1 and TRBJ1-1): SAVISQKPSRDICQRGTSLTIQCQVDSQVTMMFWYRQQPGQSLTLIATANQGSEATYESGFVIDKFPISRPNLTFSTLTVSNMSPEDSSIYLCSVGLVANTEAFFGQGTRLTVV.

This clonotype was found a few times. The CDR3 sequence is CASSPYSQGGNQPQHF. In DNA form, the CDR3 reads TGTGCCAGCAGCCCCTACTCACAGGGCGGCAATCAGCCCCAGCATTTT. The gene calls are TRBV7-8 and TRBJ1-5; TRBD1 might be the D (6 bases). V lost 5 bases and J 2 bases, leaving 16 bases between the germline ends. CDR3 length equals 16 residues. Germline V gene sequence: CDR1 SGHVS, CDR2 FQNEAQ. The full variable domain, with the rest looked up from reference TRBV7-8 and TRBJ1-5, is GAGVSQSPRYKVAKRGQDVALRCDPISGHVSLFWYQQALGQGPEFLTYFQNEAQLDKSGLPSDRFFAERPEGSVSTLKIQRTQQEDSAVYLCASSPYSQGGNQPQHFGDGTRLSIL.

A note on this clonotype: The junction shows a germline mismatch at one end, possibly a read error. The chain recombines TRBV5-4 with TRBJ2-5, with D uncertain. This CDR3 has 15 residues. Germline CDR1 SGHNT, CDR2 YYREEE (reference sequence). The CDR3 nucleotides read TGTGCCAGCACCCCTGGTGGTGGTGTGCTAGAGACCCAATACTTC. Encoded protein: CASTPGGGVLETQYF.

For the CDR3, the DNA is TGTGCCAGCAGCTCTAAGGAGGAACAGGGGTTAAACGAGCAGTACTTC. It specifies CASSSKEEQGLNEQYF. The V gene is TRBV7-9, the J gene TRBJ2-7, with 7 bases that match TRBD1. The CDR3 consists of 16 residues. V gave up 4 bases and J gave up 5 bases; unmatched junction bases: 14. CDR1 SEHNR and CDR2 FQNEAQ come from the germline V gene (reference sequence).

A remark on this clonotype: A much larger clonotype is one base distant, so this may be a read error. The chain combines TRBV12-3 or TRBV12-4 with TRBJ2-3, with 8 nucleotides matching TRBD2. This CDR3 is 15 amino acids long. The CDR3 DNA reads as TGTGTCAGCAGCAAACTAGCGGTAGACACAGATACGCAGTATTTT. This gives the protein CVSSKLAVDTDTQYF.

A word on this clonotype: This sequence may be a read error, since a much larger clone differs from it by one base. The chain combines TRBV5-6 with TRBJ1-2; weak D call: TRBD1 (5 bases). There are 15 residues in the CDR3. The germline V gene has CDR1 SGHDT and CDR2 YYEEEE. CDR3 loop: CANSLAAGPGYGYTF. The CDR3, as DNA: TGTGCCAACAGCTTGGCGGCGGGGCCCGGCTATGGCTACACCTTC. Full variable domain (remainder filled in from reference TRBV5-6 and TRBJ1-2): DAGVTQSPTHLIKTRGQQVTLRCSPKSGHDTVSWYQQALGQGPQFIFQYYEEEERQRGNFPDRFSGHQFPNYSSELNVNALLLGDSALYLCANSLAAGPGYGYTFGSGTRLTVV.

The rearrangement links TRBV7-8 to TRBJ2-3, with 9 bases identical to TRBD2. Unmatched junction bases numbered 24, after V lost 2 bases and J lost 0 bases. Per germline, CDR1 SGHVS and CDR2 FQNEAQ. The CDR3 loop spans 23 amino acids. In DNA, the CDR3 is TGTGCCAGCAGCTTAAGGTGGGAGGCAACTTTTAGCGGGAGACGGGGCAGCACAGATACGCAGTATTTT. It is translated as CASSLRWEATFSGRRGSTDTQYF.

For this clonotype: Possible read error: a much larger clone is one base away. In this CDR3 the conserved last residue, phenylalanine or tryptophan, is missing, so a read error is likely. The rearrangement joins TRBV6-1 to TRBJ2-7; D remains ambiguous. With 8 bases removed from V and 2 bases from J, the gap between germline ends came to 13 bases. This CDR3 spans 13 amino acids. Per the germline V gene, CDR1 is MNHNS and CDR2 is SASEGT. The CDR3 reads CASEPAETYEQYY. The CDR3 nucleotides are TGTGCCAGCGAACCGGCGGAGACCTACGAGCAGTACTAC.

Turning to this clonotype: This may be a read error: a much more frequent sequence differs by one nucleotide. This rearrangement joins TRBV28 to TRBJ1-5, with a weak D call TRBD1 (6 bases). The germline V gene has CDR1 MDHEN and CDR2 SYDVKM. There are 14 residues in the CDR3. The V end lost 6 bases, the J end lost 6 bases, and 15 bases lay between the germline ends. The chain's CDR3 is CASSLWGRGQPQHF. As DNA, the CDR3 is TGTGCCAGCAGCCTCTGGGGGCGAGGTCAGCCCCAGCATTTT.

Turning to this clonotype: Because it lacks the conserved phenylalanine or tryptophan at the end, this CDR3 is likely a read error. The chain employs TRBV29-1 and TRBJ2-3, with unresolved D. Germline CDR1 and CDR2: SQVTM and ANQGSEA. The V end lost 7 bases, the J end lost 0 bases, and 14 bases lay between the germline ends. This CDR3 region has 14 residues. In nucleotides, the CDR3 is TGCAGCGGTCATAGAGGTGGGAGCACAGATACGCAGTATTAT. Amino acid sequence: CSGHRGGSTDTQYY.

This clonotype was recorded at least ten times. This sequence joins TRBV30 and TRBJ1-5; possible D gene TRBD1, 5 bases. The V gene's germline CDR1 is GTSNPN and CDR2 SVGIG (reference sequence). There are 13 residues in the CDR3. Trimming took off 4 bases at V and 5 bases at J, with 12 bases between the two ends. In nucleotides, the CDR3 is TGTGCCTGGAACTCGGACACTTATCAGCCCCAGCATTTT. Protein product: CAWNSDTYQPQHF.

Notes on this clonotype: One end of the junction fails to match germline, which may point to a read error. V usage is TRBV29-1 and J usage is TRBJ1-1, with D unresolved. Germline loops: CDR1 SQVTM, CDR2 ANQGSEA. The CDR3 extends over 15 amino acids. Written as DNA, the CDR3 is TGCAGCGTTGAAGATAGGCACCGCATCAACACTGAAGCTTTCTTC. It specifies CSVEDRHRINTEAFF.

Of note for this clonotype: Possible read error: a much larger clone is one base away. The chain recombines TRBV29-1 with TRBJ2-3; D not resolved. Per germline, CDR1 SQVTM and CDR2 ANQGSEA. CDR3 length: 12 amino acids. This CDR3 is CGVEDGEETQYF. The CDR3 DNA reads as TGCGGCGTTGAAGATGGAGAAGAGACGCAGTATTTT.

Of note for this clonotype: The CDR3 carries no conserved terminal phenylalanine or tryptophan, so it likely arises from a read error. The V and J genes are TRBV29-1 and TRBJ2-1; a possible D gene is TRBD1 (6 bases). The length of the CDR3 is 14 residues. Germline V gene lookup returns CDR1 SQVTM and CDR2 ANQGSEA. V dropped 7 bases and J dropped 8 bases, with 21 bases sitting between them. CDR3 DNA sequence: TGCAGCGCTTCCCGATCACAGGGAAAATATGAGCAGTTCTCC. Encoded protein: CSASRSQGKYEQFS.

Notes on this clonotype: Given a much more abundant clone one base away, this may be a read error. V gene TRBV18 combines with J gene TRBJ2-5; 7 bases align to TRBD1. V was clipped by 3 bases and J by 5 bases; unmatched bases: 6. In germline, CDR1 is KGHSH, CDR2 LQKENI. This CDR3 comprises 14 residues. The CDR3: CASSPRDREETQYF. Written as DNA, the CDR3 is TGTGCCAGCTCACCGCGAGACAGGGAGGAGACCCAGTACTTC.

Of note for this clonotype: This may be a read error, as it is one base from a much larger clone. The chain carries TRBV28 and TRBJ1-5; D gene ambiguous. Germline V gives CDR1 MDHEN, CDR2 SYDVKM. V lost 2 bases and J 6 bases, leaving 5 bases between the germline ends. CDR3 length equals 12 residues. The CDR3 DNA is TGTGCCAGCAGTTTAACTTCTCAGCCCCAGCATTTT. Protein: CASSLTSQPQHF.

Points on this clonotype: Being one base from a much bigger clone, this may be a read error. This chain links TRBV6-5 with TRBJ1-2, with TRBD1 matching over 9 bases. Germline loops: CDR1 MNHEY, CDR2 SVGAGI. CDR3 length: 14 amino acids. The V segment lost 3 bases and the J segment 8 bases; nucleotides outside the gene matches: 7. DNA for the CDR3: TGTGCCAGCAGTTATTCACAGGGGGCGCGCGGCTACACCTTC. Residues: CASSYSQGARGYTF.

About this clonotype: A read error may produce the germline difference seen at one junction end. The chain carries TRBV6-1 and TRBJ2-1; 8 bases map to TRBD2. The CDR3 is 15 residues long. Germline values: CDR1 MNHNS, CDR2 SASEGT. CDR3 amino acids: CDSSAGGSTYNEQFF. The DNA for the CDR3 is TGTGACAGCAGTGCGGGGGGCTCTACCTACAATGAGCAGTTCTTC.

This clonotype was observed many times. The rearrangement uses TRBV11-2 and TRBJ2-2; 9 nucleotides align to TRBD1. Trimming cost V 4 bases and J 6 bases; bases outside gene matches: 0. Germline V gene data show CDR1 as SGHAT and CDR2 as FQNNGV. The CDR3 spans 13 residues. This chain's CDR3 is CASSWTGAGELFF. The CDR3 nucleotides are TGTGCCAGCAGCTGGACAGGGGCCGGGGAGCTGTTTTTT.